This TCR beta chain was recovered during a study of T cell clones after liver transplantation. For this clone: What it recognizes is unknown.

The data were produced by immunoSEQ multiplex PCR, yet TCRdb's version contains in-frame clones alone and is incomplete. The table has about 120,000 clones, just over 90% seen once. The CDR3 runs to 15 residues. V shed 0 bases and J shed 4 bases, with 7 bases lying between them. The germline CDR1 and CDR2 sequences are MGHRA and YSYEKL. Study observations and caveats: In most of the 8 subjects, circulating graft-donor-reactive CD4 TCRbeta sequences fell significantly after transplant.

This TCR derives from a human patient who received a liver transplant. Some T cells may have originated in the graft donor. The starting material was CD4+ T cells from blood, obtained 12 months after liver transplant. J is TRBJ2-6 and V is TRBV4-1, with no clear D. CDR3: CASSQDAPGANVLTF. The CDR3 bases are TGCGCCAGCAGCCAAGATGCCCCCGGGGCCAACGTCCTGACTTTC.